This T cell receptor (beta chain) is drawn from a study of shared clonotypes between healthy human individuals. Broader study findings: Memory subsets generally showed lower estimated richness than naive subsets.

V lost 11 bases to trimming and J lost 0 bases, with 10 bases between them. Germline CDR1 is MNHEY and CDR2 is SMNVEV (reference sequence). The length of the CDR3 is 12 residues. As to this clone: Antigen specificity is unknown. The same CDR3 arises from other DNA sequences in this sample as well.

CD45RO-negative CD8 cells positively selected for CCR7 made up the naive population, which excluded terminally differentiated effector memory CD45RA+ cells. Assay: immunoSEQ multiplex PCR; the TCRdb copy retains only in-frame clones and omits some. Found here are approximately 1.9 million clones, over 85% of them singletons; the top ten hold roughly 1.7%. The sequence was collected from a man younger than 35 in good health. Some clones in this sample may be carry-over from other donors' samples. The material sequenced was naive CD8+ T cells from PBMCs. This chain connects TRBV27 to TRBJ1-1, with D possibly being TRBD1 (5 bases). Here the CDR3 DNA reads TGTGCCTCGGGGGGTCTGAACACTGAAGCTTTCTTT. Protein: CASGGLNTEAFF.